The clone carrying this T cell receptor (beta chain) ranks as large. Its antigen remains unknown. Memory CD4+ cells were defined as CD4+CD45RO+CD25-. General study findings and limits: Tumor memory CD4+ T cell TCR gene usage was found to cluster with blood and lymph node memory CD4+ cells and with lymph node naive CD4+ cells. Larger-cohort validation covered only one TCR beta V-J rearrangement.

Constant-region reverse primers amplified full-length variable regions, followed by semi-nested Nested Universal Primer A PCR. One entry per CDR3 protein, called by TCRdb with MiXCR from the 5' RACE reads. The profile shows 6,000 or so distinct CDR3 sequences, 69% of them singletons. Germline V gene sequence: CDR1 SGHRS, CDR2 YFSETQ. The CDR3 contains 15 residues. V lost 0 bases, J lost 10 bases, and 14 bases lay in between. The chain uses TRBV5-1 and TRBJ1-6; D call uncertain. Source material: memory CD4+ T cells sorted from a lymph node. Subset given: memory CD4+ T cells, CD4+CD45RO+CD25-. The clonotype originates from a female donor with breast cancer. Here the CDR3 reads CASSLVFQSGSPLHF. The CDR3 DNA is TGCGCCAGCAGCTTGGTGTTCCAATCGGGATCACCCCTCCACTTT. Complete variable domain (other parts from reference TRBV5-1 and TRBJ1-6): KAGVTQTPRYLIKTRGQQVTLSCSPISGHRSVSWYQQTPGQGLQFLFEYFSETQRNKGNFPGRFSGRQFSNSRSEMNVSTLELGDSALYLCASSLVFQSGSPLHFGNGTRLTVT.